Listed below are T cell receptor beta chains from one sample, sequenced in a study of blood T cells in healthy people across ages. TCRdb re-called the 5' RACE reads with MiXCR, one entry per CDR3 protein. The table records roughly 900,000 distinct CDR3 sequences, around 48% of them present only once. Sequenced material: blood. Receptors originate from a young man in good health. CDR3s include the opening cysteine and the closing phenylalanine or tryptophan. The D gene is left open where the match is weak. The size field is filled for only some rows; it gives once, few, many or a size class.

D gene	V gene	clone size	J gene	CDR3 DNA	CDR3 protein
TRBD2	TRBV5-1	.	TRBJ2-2	TGCGCCAGCAGCTCACCGGGACTAGCGCGAGGGGAGCTGTTTTTT	CASSSPGLARGELFF
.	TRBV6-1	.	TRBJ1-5	TGTGCCATAAGGCCATATAGCAATCAGCCCCAGCATTTT	CAIRPYSNQPQHF
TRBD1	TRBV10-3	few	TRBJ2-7	TGTGCCATCAGTGTCCGGGACAGGGCTAACGAGCAGTACTTC	CAISVRDRANEQYF
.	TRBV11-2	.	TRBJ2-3	TGTGCCAGCAGCCTAAGGGCAGCAGATACGCAGTATTTT	CASSLRAADTQYF
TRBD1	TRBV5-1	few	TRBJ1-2	TGCGCCAGCAGCTACGACAGGGCTAACTATGGCTACACCTTC	CASSYDRANYGYTF
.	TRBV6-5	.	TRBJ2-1	TGTGCCAGCAGTAAGGACACCTTGAGCTCCTACAATGAGCAGTTCTTC	CASSKDTLSSYNEQFF
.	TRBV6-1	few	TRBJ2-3	TGTGCCAGCAGTGCGACATATCTCATAGATACGCAGTATTTT	CASSATYLIDTQYF
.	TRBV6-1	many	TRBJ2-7	TGTGCCAGCAAATACGGCCAGGGAGGCGAGCAGTACTTC	CASKYGQGGEQYF
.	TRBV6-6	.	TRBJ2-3	TGTGCCAGCAGCCTGAGGGGGGGGGCGGGAGATACGCAGTATTTT	CASSLRGGAGDTQYF
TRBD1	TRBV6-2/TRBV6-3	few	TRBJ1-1	TGTGCCAGCAGTGACAACAGGGGGCAGGGCGCTTTCTTT	CASSDNRGQGAFF
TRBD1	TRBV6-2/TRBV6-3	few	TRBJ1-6	TGTGCCAGCAGTTACGAACAGGGGGTTACATCCTCCTATAATTCACCCCTCCACTTT	CASSYEQGVTSSYNSPLHF
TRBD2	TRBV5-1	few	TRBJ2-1	TGCGCCAGCAGCTTGGCCGCGGGGGGCCGAAGCAATGAGCAGTTCTTC	CASSLAAGGRSNEQFF
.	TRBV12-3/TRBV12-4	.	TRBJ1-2	TGTGCCAGCAGCCGTTCAGTCTATGGCTACACCTTC	CASSRSVYGYTF
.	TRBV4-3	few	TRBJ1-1	TGCGCCAGCAGCCAAGCAGAGGTTCGCGGTGAAGCTTTCTTT	CASSQAEVRGEAFF
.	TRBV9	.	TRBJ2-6	TGTGCCAGCAGCGCCACTCAAGGGGCCAACGTCCTGACTTTC	CASSATQGANVLTF
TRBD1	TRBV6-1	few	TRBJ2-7	TGTGCCAGCAGGCCACTACAGGGGGCGAGCTACGAGCAGTACTTC	CASRPLQGASYEQYF
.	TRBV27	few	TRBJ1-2	TGTGCCAGCAGTTTCAGAGATAACTATGGCTACACCTTC	CASSFRDNYGYTF
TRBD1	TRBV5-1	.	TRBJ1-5	TGCGCCAGCAGCCCCGGGACAGGATGGCAGCCCCAGCATTTT	CASSPGTGWQPQHF
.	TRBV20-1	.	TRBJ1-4	TGCAGTGCTAGAGTACAGGTGATCTATAATGAAAAACTGTTTTTT	CSARVQVIYNEKLFF
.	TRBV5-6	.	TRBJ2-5	TGTGCCAGCAGCTTAACAACTTGGGGCCAGTACTTC	CASSLTTWGQYF
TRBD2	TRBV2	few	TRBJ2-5	TGTGCCAGCAGTGAAGAATGGTCGGAGCGGGACTTCCAAGAGACCCAGTACTTC	CASSEEWSERDFQETQYF
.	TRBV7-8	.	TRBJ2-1	TGTGCCAGCAGCTCCGGACCTCAGGAGCAGTTCTTC	CASSSGPQEQFF
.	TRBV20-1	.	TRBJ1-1	TGCAAGGTGGGGGGGGGCCTACAGGGAGCCAACACTGAAGCTTTCTTT	CKVGGGLQGANTEAFF
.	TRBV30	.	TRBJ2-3	TGTGCCCGGAGTGATGGAATTGGCACAGATACGCAGTATTTT	CARSDGIGTDTQYF
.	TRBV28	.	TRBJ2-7	TGTGCCAGCAGAACCGGGCCCCGCTACGAGCAGTACTTC	CASRTGPRYEQYF
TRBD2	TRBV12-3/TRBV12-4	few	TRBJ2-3	TGTGCCAGCACCCTACTGACTAGCGGGGCCACAGATACGCAGTATTTT	CASTLLTSGATDTQYF
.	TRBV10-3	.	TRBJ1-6	TGTGCCATCAGTGACGGGGGTGACACTACACCCCTCCACTTT	CAISDGGDTTPLHF
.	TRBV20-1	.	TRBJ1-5	TGCAGTGCGGCGGGGGGAGACCAGCCCCAGCATTTT	CSAAGGDQPQHF
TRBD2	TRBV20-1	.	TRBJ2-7	TGCAGTGCTAGACTTAGCGGGAGCTCCTACGAGCAGTACTTC	CSARLSGSSYEQYF
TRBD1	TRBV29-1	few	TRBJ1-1	TGCAGCGTAGAGGGACAGTGGGCAACTGAAGCTTTCTTT	CSVEGQWATEAFF
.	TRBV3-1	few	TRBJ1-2	TGTGCCAGCAGCCAAGGGGAATCTGGCTACACCTTC	CASSQGESGYTF
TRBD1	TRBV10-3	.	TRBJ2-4	TGTGCCATCAGCGATGAGGACAGGCTAGCCAAAAACATTCAGTACTTC	CAISDEDRLAKNIQYF
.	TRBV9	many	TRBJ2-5	TGTGCCAGCAGCGTAGGCGGGGCCCAAGAGACCCAGTACTTC	CASSVGGAQETQYF
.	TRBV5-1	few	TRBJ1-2	TGCGCCAGCAGCTTGATTGTGGGGGAGGGCTACACCTTC	CASSLIVGEGYTF
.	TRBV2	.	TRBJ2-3	TGTGCCAGCAGTGACCTGGTTACAGATACGCAGTATTTT	CASSDLVTDTQYF
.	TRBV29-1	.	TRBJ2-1	TGCAGCGTTTCCTTTGGGGGAAGGAACGGACTTACCCCTGATGAGCAGTTCTTC	CSVSFGGRNGLTPDEQFF
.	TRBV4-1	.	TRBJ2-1	TGCGCCAGCAGCCTACCTTCGGGGTACAATGAGCAGTTCTTC	CASSLPSGYNEQFF
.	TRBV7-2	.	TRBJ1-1	TGTGCCAGCATCACTACAGTCATGAACACTGAAGCTTTCTTT	CASITTVMNTEAFF
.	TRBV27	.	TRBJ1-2	TGTGTCAGCAGTTTATCGAGGGCAGGGGCCTATGGCTACACCTTC	CVSSLSRAGAYGYTF
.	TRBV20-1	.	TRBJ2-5	TGCAGTGCTAGTTATATCCAAGAGACCCAGTACTTC	CSASYIQETQYF
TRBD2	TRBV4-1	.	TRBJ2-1	TGCGCCAGCAGCCAAGAGAGCGGGAACAATGAGCAGTTCTTC	CASSQESGNNEQFF
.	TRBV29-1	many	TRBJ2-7	TGCAGCGTTGTGGACAGCTCCTACGAGCAGTACTTC	CSVVDSSYEQYF
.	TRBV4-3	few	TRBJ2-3	TGCGCCAGCAGCCAAGGGGGACGTGGGGCGGATACGCAGTATTTT	CASSQGGRGADTQYF
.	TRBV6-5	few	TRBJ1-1	TGTGCCAGCAGCGGACTGACTCATGAAGCTTTCTTT	CASSGLTHEAFF
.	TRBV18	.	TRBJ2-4	TGTGCCAGCTCACCATTACTGGACGGTGAGCAGTACTTC	CASSPLLDGEQYF
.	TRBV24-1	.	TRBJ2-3	TGTGCCACCAGTGATCCAGGTCCGATGACAGATACGCAGTATTTT	CATSDPGPMTDTQYF
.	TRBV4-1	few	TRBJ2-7	TGCGCCAGCAGCCAAGAAGAGGCGCAGTACTTC	CASSQEEAQYF
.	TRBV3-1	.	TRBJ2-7	TGTGCCAGCAGCCAAGAGGGAATCTGGGGCGAGCAGTACTTC	CASSQEGIWGEQYF
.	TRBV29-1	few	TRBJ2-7	TGCAGCGTTGAAGACAGGGGAGCCTCCTACGAGCAGTACTTC	CSVEDRGASYEQYF
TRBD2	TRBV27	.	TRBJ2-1	TGTGCCAGCAGTTTATTAGGCAGGGTGGGGATCACTAGCGGATTAACCTACAATGAGCAGTTCTTC	CASSLLGRVGITSGLTYNEQFF
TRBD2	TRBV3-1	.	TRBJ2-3	TGTGCCAGTTCGGGACTAGCGACAGATACGCAGTATTTT	CASSGLATDTQYF
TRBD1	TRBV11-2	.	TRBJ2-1	TGTGCCAGCAGCTCTCTTGGACAGGGGGCGGGTGAGCAGTTCTTC	CASSSLGQGAGEQFF
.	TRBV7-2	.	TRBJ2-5	TGTGCCAGCAGCCCTCGGGACGGTGGAGAGTACCAAGAGACCCAGTACTTC	CASSPRDGGEYQETQYF
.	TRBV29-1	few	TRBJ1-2	TGCAGCGTTACGCCAGGGGTCTATGGCTACACCTTC	CSVTPGVYGYTF
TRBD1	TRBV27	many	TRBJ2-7	TGTGCCAGCAGTCCGCGACAGGGATTGTTCGAGCAGTACTTC	CASSPRQGLFEQYF
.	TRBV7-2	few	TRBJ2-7	TGTGCCAGCAGCTTAGACACCCCAAAAGGCGAGCAGTACTTC	CASSLDTPKGEQYF